This TCR beta chain was identified during a study of shared T cell receptors in the human thymus. Method: immunoSEQ multiplex PCR; TCRdb's copy keeps in-frame clones and lacks some. The table has roughly 550,000 clones, 75% to 85% seen once. Trimming stripped 3 bases from V and 1 base from J, with 10 bases between. This CDR3 contains 14 residues. Germline V lookup: CDR1 SNHLY, CDR2 FYNNEI. This sample was also put to use in a study of human thymus T cells.

The chain links TRBV2 to TRBJ2-7, with D maybe TRBD1 (6 bases). The receptor was derived from a boy younger than two with a congenital heart defect. The sequenced sample was thymocytes. In DNA, the CDR3 is TGTGCCAGCAGTGACGTCAGGGGATCCTACGAGCAGTACTTC. This codes for CASSDVRGSYEQYF.